One sample yielded the 17 T cell receptor beta chains listed below, sequenced in a study of tumor-infiltrating lymphocytes in primary liver carcinoma. For blood RNA, unsorted whole blood served as the source, and germline DNA was extracted too. Synthesis of TCR beta cDNA was carried out from about 500 ng total RNA with a constant-region primer. Generation of the TCR beta libraries relied on three nested multiplex PCR rounds using slightly modified ARM-PCR. TRBV1-TRBV30 forward primers paired with a C-beta reverse primer were used in the first two PCR rounds, which ran 9 to 10 cycles each. MiXCR was run by TCRdb on the multiplex PCR reads, yielding one entry per CDR3 protein. This table has 300,000 to 350,000 distinct CDR3 sequences, around 60% appearing once. Specimen: peripheral blood. The receptors stem from a man in his forties with primary liver carcinoma and hepatitis B virus infection.

Points on this clonotype: A much larger clonotype is one base distant, so this may be a read error. This CDR3 is CDSRVAGLSSYEQYF. The DNA for the CDR3 is TGTGACAGCAGGGTAGCGGGTTTGAGCTCCTACGAGCAGTACTTC. This chain uses TRBV6-5 with TRBJ2-7; 7 positions match TRBD2. Germline V gene data show CDR1 as MNHEY and CDR2 as SVGAGI. This CDR3 is built from 15 residues.

The rearrangement links TRBV2 to TRBJ2-3, with D uncertain. Trimming left V 5 bases short and J 5 bases short, with 5 bases between. Per the germline V gene, CDR1 is SNHLY and CDR2 is FYNNEI. The CDR3 contains 11 residues. The CDR3 nucleotides are TGTGCCAGCAGTATCAAAGATACGCAGTATTTT. It is translated as CASSIKDTQYF. The entire variable domain, with the rest obtained from reference TRBV2 and TRBJ2-3, is as follows: EPEVTQTPSHQVTQMGQEVILRCVPISNHLYFYWYRQILGQKVEFLVSFYNNEISEKSEIFDDQFSVERPDGSNFTLKIRSTKLEDSAMYFCASSIKDTQYFGPGTRLTVL.

This chain joins TRBV24-1 and TRBJ2-1; unclear D gene. The CDR3 spans 15 residues. V lost 3 bases to trimming and J lost 6 bases, with 14 bases between them. The V gene's germline CDR1 is KGHDR and CDR2 SFDVKD. The CDR3 here is CATSDGQDSRNEQFF. The CDR3 coding sequence is TGTGCCACCAGTGATGGGCAGGATAGTCGCAATGAGCAGTTCTTC.

There are many counts of this clonotype. The genes are TRBV29-1 and TRBJ1-1, with D uncertain. The CDR3 totals 13 residues. CDR1 is SQVTM and CDR2 is ANQGSEA in the germline V gene. Trimming removed 4 bases at V and 1 base at J, with 10 bases between. The CDR3 region has the DNA TGCAGCGTTGGGACGACACCGAACACTGAAGCTTTCTTT. It is translated as CSVGTTPNTEAFF.

The chain uses TRBV6-1 and TRBJ1-2, with D unresolved. The CDR3 spans 13 residues. Germline loops: CDR1 MNHNS, CDR2 SASEGT. V was clipped by 2 bases and J by 8 bases, with 12 bases between them. The CDR3: CASSELKCKGYTF. In DNA, the CDR3 is TGTGCCAGCAGTGAACTCAAATGTAAAGGCTACACCTTC.

Concerning this clonotype itself: The junction shows a germline mismatch at one end, possibly a read error. The gene calls are TRBV11-2 and TRBJ2-7; D remains ambiguous. CDR1 and CDR2 from the germline V gene are SGHAT and FQNNGV. The CDR3 extends over 14 amino acids. The CDR3 nucleotides read TGTGCCAGTAGCTTAACTTTAGACACTTACGAGCGGTACTTC. Encoded protein: CASSLTLDTYERYF.

This clonotype has a count of ten or more. The V gene is TRBV6-2 or TRBV6-3, the J gene TRBJ2-7; 8 bases map to TRBD2. V trimming: 0 bases; J trimming: 3 bases; junction bases outside the gene matches: 1. Germline CDR1 MNHEY, CDR2 SVGEGT. There are 14 residues in the CDR3. The CDR3 spells CASSYSTSGYEQYF. The CDR3 DNA is TGTGCCAGCAGTTACTCTACTAGCGGCTACGAGCAGTACTTC.

As regards this clonotype: A clone one base away is much larger, so this may be a read error. The CDR3 protein is CTSSEWEGRADTQYF. CDR3 DNA sequence: TGTACCAGCAGTGAATGGGAGGGCCGGGCAGATACGCAGTATTTT. This chain joins TRBV6-1 and TRBJ2-3, with 7 bases identical to TRBD2. This CDR3 comprises 15 residues. Per germline, CDR1 MNHNS and CDR2 SASEGT.

Regarding this clonotype: This may be a read error, as it is one base from a much larger clone. The gene calls are TRBV6-5 and TRBJ2-7; tentatively, D is TRBD1 (6 bases). Germline V lookup: CDR1 MNHEY, CDR2 SVGAGI. The CDR3 consists of 14 residues. CDR3 coding DNA: TGTACCAGCAGTTACCAGGACAGTACCTACGAGCAGTACTTC. It is translated as CTSSYQDSTYEQYF.

A remark on this clonotype: A much larger clone differs by one base, so this may be a read error. The CDR3 does not end in the conserved phenylalanine or tryptophan, so this is likely a read error. This chain joins TRBV12-3 or TRBV12-4 and TRBJ1-2; a possible D gene is TRBD1 (6 bases). Trimming took off 8 bases at V and 2 bases at J, with 6 bases between the two ends. The CDR3 is 11 residues long. In DNA form, the CDR3 reads TGTGCCAGCGGACAGAACTATGGCTACACCTCC. Translating gives CASGQNYGYTS.

In the case of this clonotype: A clone one base away is much larger, so this may be a read error. V usage is TRBV6-5 and J usage is TRBJ2-7; the D gene could be TRBD1 or TRBD2 (5 bases each). CDR1 MNHEY and CDR2 SVGAGI come from the germline V gene. The CDR3 spans 19 residues. The CDR3 coding sequence is TGTGCCAGCAGTTACTCGATTTCGTCCGGGACGGCGTCCACCTACGAGCAGCACTTC. Its protein product is CASSYSISSGTASTYEQHF.

The chain links TRBV13 to TRBJ2-1; 9 bases agree with TRBD2. The germline gives CDR1 PRHDT, CDR2 FYEKMQ (reference sequence). Trimming cost V 4 bases and J 7 bases; bases outside gene matches: 8. The CDR3 sequence is 15 residues long. CDR3 sequence reads: CASSSLAGSPNEQFF. The CDR3 bases are TGTGCCAGCAGCTCTCTAGCGGGATCACCTAATGAGCAGTTCTTC.

The chain carries TRBV29-1 and TRBJ1-1; D gene uncertain. Between the trimmed V and J ends, which lost 7 bases and 1 base, there was a span of 13 bases. The CDR3 covers 13 residues. Germline V gene sequence: CDR1 SQVTM, CDR2 ANQGSEA. The CDR3 coding sequence is TGCAGCGGCACTTCCCGACAGAACACTGAAGCTTTCTTT. Its translation: CSGTSRQNTEAFF.

As regards this clonotype: Relative to the germline gene, one junction end is altered; a read error may explain this. V usage is TRBV11-1 and J usage is TRBJ2-7; unclear D gene. Germline values: CDR1 SGHAT, CDR2 FQDESV (reference sequence). This CDR3 spans 14 amino acids. The CDR3 spells CSSSLRANSYEQYF. The CDR3 DNA sequence: TGTTCCAGCAGCTTAAGGGCTAATTCCTACGAGCAGTACTTC.

This clonotype was detected a few times. V is TRBV5-4 and J is TRBJ2-5; D may be TRBD1 (6 bases). Germline loops: CDR1 SGHNT, CDR2 YYREEE (reference sequence). The CDR3 length is 15 residues. The V end lost 1 base, the J end lost 10 bases, and 20 bases lay between the germline ends. The DNA for the CDR3 is TGTGCCAGCAGCTTGAGGCAGGGGATAAGCGTGATCCAGTACTTC. It codes for CASSLRQGISVIQYF.

In the case of this clonotype: One end of the junction fails to match germline, which may point to a read error. The chain carries TRBV11-2 and TRBJ2-7; 11 nucleotides agree with TRBD2. The CDR3 length is 15 residues. The germline V gene encodes CDR1 SGHAT and CDR2 FQNNGV. The CDR3: CASSFSGTSGYEHYF. The CDR3 DNA sequence: TGTGCCAGCAGCTTTTCCGGGACTAGCGGCTACGAGCATTACTTC.

This clonotype occurred a few times. The rearrangement joins TRBV28 to TRBJ2-1; possibly TRBD2 for D (6 bases). Trimming took off 3 bases at V and 1 base at J, with 10 bases between the two ends. Germline V gives CDR1 MDHEN, CDR2 SYDVKM. There are 15 residues in the CDR3. CDR3 region: CASSLMEGSYNEQFF. CDR3 bases: TGTGCCAGCAGTTTGATGGAGGGTTCCTACAATGAGCAGTTCTTC.